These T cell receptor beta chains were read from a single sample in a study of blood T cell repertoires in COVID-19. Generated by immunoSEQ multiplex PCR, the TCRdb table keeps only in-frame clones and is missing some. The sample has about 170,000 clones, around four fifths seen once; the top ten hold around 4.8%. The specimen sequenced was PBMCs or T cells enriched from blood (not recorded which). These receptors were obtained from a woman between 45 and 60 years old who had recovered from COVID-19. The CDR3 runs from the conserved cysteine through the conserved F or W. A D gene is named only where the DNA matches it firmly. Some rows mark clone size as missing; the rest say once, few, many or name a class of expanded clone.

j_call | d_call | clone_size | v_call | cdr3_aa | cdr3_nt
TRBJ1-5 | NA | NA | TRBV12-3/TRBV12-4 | CASTLKGYQPQHF | TGTGCCAGCACCCTAAAGGGGTATCAGCCCCAGCATTTT
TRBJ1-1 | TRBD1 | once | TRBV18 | CASSPFSQGAQVNTEAFF | TGTGCCAGCTCACCATTTAGTCAGGGGGCACAAGTGAACACTGAAGCTTTCTTT
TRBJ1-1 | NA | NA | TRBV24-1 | CATSASDREAFF | TGTGCCACCAGTGCCTCGGACAGAGAAGCTTTCTTT
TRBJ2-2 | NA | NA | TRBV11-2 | CASSSDWNTGELFF | TGTGCCAGCAGCTCGGACTGGAACACCGGGGAGCTGTTTTTT
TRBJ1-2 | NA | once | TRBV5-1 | CASSLQAGPGSGGYTF | TGCGCCAGCAGCTTGCAGGCGGGCCCGGGCAGTGGCGGCTACACCTTC
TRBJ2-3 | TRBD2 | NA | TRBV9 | CASSALKTSGSTDTQYF | TGTGCCAGCAGCGCACTTAAGACTAGCGGGAGCACAGATACGCAGTATTTT
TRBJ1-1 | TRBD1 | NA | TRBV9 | CASSPYSTGKNTEAFF | TGTGCCAGCAGCCCATATTCGACAGGGAAGAACACTGAAGCTTTCTTT
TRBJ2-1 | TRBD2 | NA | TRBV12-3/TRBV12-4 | CASSWEGNEQFF | TGTGCCAGCAGTTGGGAGGGGAATGAGCAGTTCTTC
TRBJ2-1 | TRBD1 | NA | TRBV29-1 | CSVEGTGDLNEQFF | TGCAGCGTTGAGGGGACAGGGGATTTAAATGAGCAGTTCTTC
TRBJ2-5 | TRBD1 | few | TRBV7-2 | CASSLGTGGFQETQYF | TGTGCCAGCAGCTTAGGGACAGGGGGGTTCCAAGAGACCCAGTACTTC
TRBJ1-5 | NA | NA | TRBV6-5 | CASPRPGNQPQHF | TGTGCCAGCCCACGGCCGGGGAATCAGCCCCAGCATTTT
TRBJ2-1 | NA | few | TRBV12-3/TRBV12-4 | CASSFNNEQFF | TGTGCCAGCAGTTTTAACAATGAGCAGTTCTTC
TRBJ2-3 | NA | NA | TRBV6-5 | CASSYSGVRTDTQYF | TGTGCCAGCAGTTACTCGGGCGTCCGCACAGATACGCAGTATTTT
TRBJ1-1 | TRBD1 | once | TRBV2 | CASEGTGWNTEAFF | TGTGCCAGTGAGGGGACAGGGTGGAACACTGAAGCTTTCTTT
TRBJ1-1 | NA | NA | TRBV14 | CASSQVGESEAFF | TGTGCCAGCAGCCAAGTCGGGGAGAGTGAAGCTTTCTTT
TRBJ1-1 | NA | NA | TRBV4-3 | CASSPVAGDTEAFF | TGCGCCAGCAGCCCTGTAGCGGGGGACACTGAAGCTTTCTTT
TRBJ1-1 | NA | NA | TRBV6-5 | CASTELAQPGTEAFF | TGTGCCAGCACCGAATTGGCACAGCCCGGCACTGAAGCTTTCTTT
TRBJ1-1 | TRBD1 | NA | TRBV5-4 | CASSGRQGWRRTEAFF | TGTGCCAGCAGCGGACGACAGGGGTGGAGGAGGACTGAAGCTTTCTTT
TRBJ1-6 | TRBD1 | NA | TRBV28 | CASRSRSTGGSPLHF | TGTGCCAGCAGATCAAGGTCGACAGGGGGTTCACCCCTCCACTTT
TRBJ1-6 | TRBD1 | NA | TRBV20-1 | CSASLTGGNSPLHF | TGCAGTGCTAGTCTGACAGGGGGAAATTCACCCCTCCACTTT
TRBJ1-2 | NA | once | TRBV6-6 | CASRPDRRHYGYTF | TGTGCCAGCAGACCTGACAGGCGCCACTATGGCTACACCTTC
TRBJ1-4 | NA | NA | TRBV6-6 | CASSPSAGSNEKLFF | TGTGCCAGCAGTCCCTCGGCAGGGTCTAATGAAAAACTGTTTTTT
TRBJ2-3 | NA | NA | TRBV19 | CASKGGLTDTQYF | TGTGCCAGTAAGGGCGGGCTCACAGATACGCAGTATTTT
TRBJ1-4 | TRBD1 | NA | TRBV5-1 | CASRGQSTNEKLFF | TGCGCCAGCAGGGGACAGTCAACTAATGAAAAACTGTTTTTT
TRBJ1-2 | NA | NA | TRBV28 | CASSPGGGVSYGYTF | TGTGCCAGCAGCCCCGGTGGGGGGGTATCCTATGGCTACACCTTC
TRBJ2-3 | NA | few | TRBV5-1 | CASSLFPGLADTQYF | TGCGCCAGCAGCTTATTCCCAGGGTTGGCAGATACGCAGTATTTT
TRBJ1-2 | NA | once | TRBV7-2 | CASRSSGQISSYGYTF | TGTGCCAGCAGGAGCTCGGGACAAATATCGAGCTATGGCTACACCTTC
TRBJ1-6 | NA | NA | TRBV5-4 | CASSLDLSANSPLHF | TGTGCCAGCAGCTTGGACCTTTCTGCGAATTCACCCCTCCACTTT
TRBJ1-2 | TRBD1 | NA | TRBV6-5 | CATAGPLTGEGYTF | TGTGCCACCGCAGGTCCCCTGACAGGGGAGGGCTACACCTTC
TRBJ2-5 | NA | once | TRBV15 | CATSRDGGRQETQYF | TGTGCCACCAGCAGAGATGGCGGGCGCCAAGAGACCCAGTACTTC
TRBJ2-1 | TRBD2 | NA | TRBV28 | CASSAGTSGGSTSYNEQFF | TGTGCCAGCAGTGCCGGGACTAGCGGGGGGTCAACCTCCTACAATGAGCAGTTCTTC
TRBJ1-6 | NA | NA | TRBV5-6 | CASSSASENSPLHF | TGTGCCAGCAGCTCAGCGAGTGAAAATTCACCCCTCCACTTT
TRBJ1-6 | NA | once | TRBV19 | CASSEGTRAVSPLHF | TGTGCCAGTAGTGAAGGGACAAGGGCCGTTTCACCCCTCCACTTT
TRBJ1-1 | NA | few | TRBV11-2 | CASSLNRQTNTEAFF | TGTGCCAGCAGCTTAAACAGGCAGACGAACACTGAAGCTTTCTTT
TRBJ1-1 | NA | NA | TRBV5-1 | CASSLVPGNTEAFF | TGCGCCAGCAGCTTGGTGCCGGGGAACACTGAAGCTTTCTTT
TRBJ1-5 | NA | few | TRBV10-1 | CATWGEDQPQHF | TGCGCCACCTGGGGGGAGGACCAGCCCCAGCATTTT
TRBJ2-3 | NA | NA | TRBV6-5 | CASSYKRNTDTQYF | TGTGCCAGCAGTTACAAGCGGAACACAGATACGCAGTATTTT
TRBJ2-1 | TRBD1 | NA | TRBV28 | CASSSYTGEGVMKQFF | TGTGCCAGCAGTTCGTACACAGGGGAAGGGGTCATGAAGCAGTTCTTC
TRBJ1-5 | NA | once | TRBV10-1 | CARPQGRDEPQHF | TGCGCCAGGCCACAGGGACGGGACGAGCCCCAGCATTTT
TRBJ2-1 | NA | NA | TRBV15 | CATSRARSSYNEQFF | TGTGCCACCAGCAGAGCAAGGAGCTCCTACAATGAGCAGTTCTTC
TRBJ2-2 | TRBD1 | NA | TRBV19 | CASTDSLGQGVSTGELFF | TGTGCCAGTACCGACTCCTTGGGACAGGGCGTGAGCACCGGGGAGCTGTTTTTT
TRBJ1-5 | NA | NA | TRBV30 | CAWDSINQPQHF | TGTGCCTGGGACAGCATCAATCAGCCCCAGCATTTT
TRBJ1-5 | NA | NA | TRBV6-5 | CASSLGVLQPQHF | TGTGCCAGCAGTCTCGGGGTACTTCAGCCCCAGCATTTT
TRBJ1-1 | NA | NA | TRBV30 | CAGGRMNTEAFF | TGTGCCGGAGGGCGCATGAACACTGAAGCTTTCTTT
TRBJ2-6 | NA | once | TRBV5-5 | CASTLPPSRAGANVLTF | TGTGCCAGCACCTTACCCCCCTCCAGGGCTGGGGCCAACGTCCTGACTTTC
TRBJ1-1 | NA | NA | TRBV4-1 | CASSLGTNTEAFF | TGCGCCAGCTCCCTAGGAACGAACACTGAAGCTTTCTTT
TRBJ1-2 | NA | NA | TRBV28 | CASSLDGGIEGYTF | TGTGCCAGCAGTTTAGACGGAGGGATTGAGGGCTACACCTTC
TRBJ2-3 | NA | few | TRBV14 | CASSQDRGIPTQYF | TGTGCCAGCAGCCAAGATCGAGGGATCCCGACGCAGTATTTT
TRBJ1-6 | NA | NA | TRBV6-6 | CASSYSEGRSNSPLHF | TGTGCCAGCAGTTACTCGGAGGGCCGGAGCAATTCACCCCTCCACTTT
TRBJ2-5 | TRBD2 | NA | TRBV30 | CAWGLAGEETQYF | TGTGCCTGGGGACTAGCGGGGGAAGAGACCCAGTACTTC
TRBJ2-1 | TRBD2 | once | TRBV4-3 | CASSPTSGSLNEQFF | TGCGCCAGCAGCCCGACTAGCGGGAGTCTCAATGAGCAGTTCTTC
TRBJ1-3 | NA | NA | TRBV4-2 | CASSLTRAPGNTIYF | TGTGCCAGCAGCCTCACTAGGGCCCCTGGAAACACCATATATTTT
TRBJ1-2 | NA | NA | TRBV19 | CASSEAGYGYTF | TGTGCCAGTAGTGAGGCGGGCTATGGCTACACCTTC
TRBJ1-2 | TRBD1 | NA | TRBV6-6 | CASSPGQGNYGYTF | TGTGCCAGCAGCCCGGGACAGGGGAACTATGGCTACACCTTC
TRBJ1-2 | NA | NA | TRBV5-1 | CASSLEGRTAPRGYTF | TGCGCCAGCAGCTTGGAGGGTCGGACAGCCCCCCGTGGCTACACCTTC
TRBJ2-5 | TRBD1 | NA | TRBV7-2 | CASGQGSTQETQYF | TGTGCCAGCGGACAGGGGTCCACCCAAGAGACCCAGTACTTC
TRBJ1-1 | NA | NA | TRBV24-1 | CATRSTGDTEAFF | TGTGCCACCAGGAGTACAGGAGACACTGAAGCTTTCTTT
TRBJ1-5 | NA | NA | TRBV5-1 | CASSLTGSGNQPQHF | TGCGCCAGCAGCTTGACAGGGAGCGGCAATCAGCCCCAGCATTTT
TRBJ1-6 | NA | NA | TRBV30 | CAWASLEGSPLHF | TGTGCCTGGGCGTCGCTTGAGGGTTCACCCCTCCACTTT
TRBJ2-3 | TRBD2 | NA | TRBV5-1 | CASSLTSGTDTQYF | TGCGCCAGCAGCTTGACTAGCGGCACAGATACGCAGTATTTT